These T cell receptor beta chains were read from a single sample in a study of post-analysis software for immune sequencing data. TCRdb ran MiXCR on the PCR reads and lists one entry per CDR3 protein. The data hold 750,000 to 950,000 distinct CDR3 sequences, with approximately 44% observed a single time. Sequences were obtained from blood. These TCRs come from a girl under 18 with multiple sclerosis. Both conserved end residues are part of each CDR3. The D gene is left open where the match is weak. Clone size appears in some rows only: once, few, many, or a class for an expanded clone.

v_call	cdr3_length	j_call	clone_size	d_call	cdr3_nt	cdr3_aa
TRBV7-2	17	TRBJ2-3	few	TRBD2	TGTGCCAGCAGCTCGGATAGCGGGAAGTGGAGCACAGATACGCAGTATTTT	CASSSDSGKWSTDTQYF
TRBV29-1	13	TRBJ2-7	NA	NA	TGCAGCGCCAGTTCCGTCACCTCCTACGAGCAGTACTTC	CSASSVTSYEQYF
TRBV12-3/TRBV12-4	19	TRBJ2-3	NA	TRBD2	TGTGCCAGCAGTTTAGTTACGGCTAGCGGGAGTCGGGGGACAGATACGCAGTATTTT	CASSLVTASGSRGTDTQYF
TRBV9	16	TRBJ2-1	many	NA	TGTGCCAGCAGCGTTGCGTCCGAACTAGCTGTCGGGAGGCAGTTCTTC	CASSVASELAVGRQFF
TRBV6-5	12	TRBJ2-7	NA	NA	TGTGCCACCGACTCACCCTCCTACGAGCAGTACTTC	CATDSPSYEQYF
TRBV24-1	14	TRBJ1-2	NA	NA	TGTGCCACCAGTGACATACACTTGAACTATGGCTACACCTTC	CATSDIHLNYGYTF
TRBV2	11	TRBJ2-3	NA	NA	TGTGCCAGCGGGACCACAGATACGCAGTATTTT	CASGTTDTQYF
TRBV3-1	16	TRBJ2-3	once	TRBD1	TGTGCCAGCAGCCTACGAGGGGGCGCCGGCACAGATACGCAGTATTTT	CASSLRGGAGTDTQYF
TRBV10-3	12	TRBJ2-1	NA	TRBD1	TGTGCCATCAGGGACAGGGGGCGAGGGCGGTTCTTC	CAIRDRGRGRFF
TRBV28	16	TRBJ1-1	few	TRBD1	TGTGCCAGCAGCGTAAGACAGGGTAGCATGAACACTGAAGCTTTCTTT	CASSVRQGSMNTEAFF
TRBV10-3	12	TRBJ2-5	NA	NA	TGTGCCATCAGTGACACAGCAGAGACCCAGTACTTC	CAISDTAETQYF
TRBV28	16	TRBJ2-3	NA	TRBD2	TGTGCCAGCAGCCCCCCTACAGCGGGGGGCACAGATACGCAGTATTTT	CASSPPTAGGTDTQYF
TRBV27	18	TRBJ1-6	NA	NA	TGTGCCAGCAGTTTAGCGGTTGCGTCATTAGGCTATAATTCACCCCTCCACTTT	CASSLAVASLGYNSPLHF
TRBV29-1	15	TRBJ2-1	NA	TRBD2	TGCAGCGTTGAAGATCTAGCGGGAGGTAGCAATGAGCAGTTCTTC	CSVEDLAGGSNEQFF
TRBV12-3/TRBV12-4	13	TRBJ1-2	few	NA	TGTGCCACCTCACCCGGCAGGGGTTATGGCTACACCTTC	CATSPGRGYGYTF
TRBV20-1	14	TRBJ2-5	few	TRBD1	TGCAGTGCTAGAAATACGGACAGGGGGGAGACCCAGTACTTC	CSARNTDRGETQYF
TRBV6-2/TRBV6-3	16	TRBJ1-5	few	TRBD1	TGTGCCAGCAGACCCCACAGGGGGTCCTCCAATCAGCCCCAGCATTTT	CASRPHRGSSNQPQHF